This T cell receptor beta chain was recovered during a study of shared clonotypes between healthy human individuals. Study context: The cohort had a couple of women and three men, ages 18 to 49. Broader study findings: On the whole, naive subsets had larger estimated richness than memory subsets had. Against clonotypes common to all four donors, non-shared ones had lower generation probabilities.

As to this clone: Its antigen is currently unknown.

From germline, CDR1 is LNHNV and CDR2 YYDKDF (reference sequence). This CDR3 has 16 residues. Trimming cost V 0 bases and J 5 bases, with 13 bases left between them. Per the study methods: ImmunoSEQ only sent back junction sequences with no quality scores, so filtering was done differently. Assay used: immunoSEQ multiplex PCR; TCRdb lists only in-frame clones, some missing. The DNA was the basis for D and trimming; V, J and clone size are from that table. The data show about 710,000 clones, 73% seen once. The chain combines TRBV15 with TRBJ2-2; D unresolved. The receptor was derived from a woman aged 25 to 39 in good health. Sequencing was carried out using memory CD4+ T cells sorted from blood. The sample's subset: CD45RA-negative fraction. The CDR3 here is CATSRDLDRVTGELFF. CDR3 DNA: TGTGCCACCAGCAGAGATCTGGATAGGGTGACCGGGGAGCTGTTTTTT.